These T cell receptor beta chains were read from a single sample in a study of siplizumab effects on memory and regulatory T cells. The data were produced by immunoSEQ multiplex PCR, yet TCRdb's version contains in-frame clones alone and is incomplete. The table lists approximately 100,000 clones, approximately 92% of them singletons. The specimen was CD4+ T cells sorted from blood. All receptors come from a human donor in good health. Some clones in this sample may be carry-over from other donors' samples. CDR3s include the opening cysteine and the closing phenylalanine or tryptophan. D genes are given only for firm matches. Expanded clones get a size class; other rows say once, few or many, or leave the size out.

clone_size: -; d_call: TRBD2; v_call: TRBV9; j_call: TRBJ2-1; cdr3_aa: CASSAYRLAGGNEQFF; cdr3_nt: TGTGCCAGCAGCGCTTACCGACTAGCGGGAGGCAATGAGCAGTTCTTC
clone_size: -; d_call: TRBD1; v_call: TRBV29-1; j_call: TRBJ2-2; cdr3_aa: CSVRTGGAGELFF; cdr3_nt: TGCAGCGTCCGGACAGGGGGGGCCGGGGAGCTGTTTTTT
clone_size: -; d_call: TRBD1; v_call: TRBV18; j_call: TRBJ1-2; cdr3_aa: CASLTGGDYGYTF; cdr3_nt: TGTGCCAGCTTGACAGGGGGCGACTATGGCTACACCTTC
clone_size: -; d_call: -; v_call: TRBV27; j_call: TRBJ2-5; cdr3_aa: CASRAGGRRETQYF; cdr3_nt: TGTGCCAGCAGGGCAGGGGGGAGAAGAGAGACCCAGTACTTC
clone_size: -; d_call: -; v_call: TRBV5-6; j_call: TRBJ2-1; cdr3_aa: CASTLRPEPYNEQFF; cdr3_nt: TGTGCCAGCACCCTCCGTCCGGAACCCTACAATGAGCAGTTCTTC
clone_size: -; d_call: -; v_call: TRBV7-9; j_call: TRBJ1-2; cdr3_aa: CASSSGAGYTF; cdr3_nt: TGTGCCAGCAGCTCAGGGGCGGGCTACACCTTC
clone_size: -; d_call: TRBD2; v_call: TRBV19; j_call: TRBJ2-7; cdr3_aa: CASSSRTSGMPYEQYF; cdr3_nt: TGTGCCAGTAGTTCCAGGACTAGCGGGATGCCCTACGAGCAGTACTTC
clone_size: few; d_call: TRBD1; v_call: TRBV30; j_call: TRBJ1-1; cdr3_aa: CAWSVTGADTEAFF; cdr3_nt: TGTGCCTGGAGTGTCACAGGGGCGGACACTGAAGCTTTCTTT
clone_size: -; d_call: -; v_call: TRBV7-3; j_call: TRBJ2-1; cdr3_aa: CASSSLRMAGGAEQFF; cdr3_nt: TGTGCCAGCAGCTCCCTACGGATGGCTGGTGGCGCTGAGCAGTTCTTC
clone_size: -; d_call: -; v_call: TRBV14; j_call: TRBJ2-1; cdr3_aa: CASSQIRYGEQFF; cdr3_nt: TGTGCCAGCAGCCAAATAAGGTACGGGGAGCAGTTCTTC
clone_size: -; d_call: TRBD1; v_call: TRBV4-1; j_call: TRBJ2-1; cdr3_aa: CASSTGGPWEQFF; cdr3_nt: TGCGCCAGCAGCACAGGGGGGCCTTGGGAGCAGTTCTTC
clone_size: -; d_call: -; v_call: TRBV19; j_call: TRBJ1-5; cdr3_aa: CASNHIPRQSNQPQHF; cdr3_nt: TGTGCCAGTAACCATATTCCAAGACAGTCCAATCAGCCCCAGCATTTT
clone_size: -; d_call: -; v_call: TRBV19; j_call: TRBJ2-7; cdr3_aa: CASRTEGRLGYEQYF; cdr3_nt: TGTGCCAGTAGGACCGAGGGCAGGTTGGGATACGAGCAGTACTTC
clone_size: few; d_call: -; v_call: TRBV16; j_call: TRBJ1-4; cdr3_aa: CASSQVNSNVGKLFF; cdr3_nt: TGTGCCAGCAGCCAAGTGAACTCCAACGTCGGGAAACTGTTTTTT
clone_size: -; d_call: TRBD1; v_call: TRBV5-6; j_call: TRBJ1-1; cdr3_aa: CASSLGPRGDRGTEAFF; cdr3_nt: TGTGCCAGCAGCTTGGGGCCAAGAGGGGACAGGGGGACTGAAGCTTTCTTT
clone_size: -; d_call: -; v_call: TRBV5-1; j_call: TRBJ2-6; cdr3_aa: CASILTPGANVLTF; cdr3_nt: TGCGCCAGCATTTTAACTCCTGGGGCCAACGTCCTGACTTTC
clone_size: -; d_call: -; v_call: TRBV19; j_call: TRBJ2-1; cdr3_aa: CASSAAVNNEQFF; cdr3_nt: TGTGCCAGTAGTGCTGCGGTCAACAATGAGCAGTTCTTC
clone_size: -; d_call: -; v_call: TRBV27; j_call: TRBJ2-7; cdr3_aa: CATRISGAYEQYF; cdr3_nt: TGTGCCACCCGAATTAGCGGAGCCTACGAGCAGTACTTC
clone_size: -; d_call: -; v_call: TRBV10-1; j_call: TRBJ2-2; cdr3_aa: CASSREPTGELFF; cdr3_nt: TGCGCCAGCAGCCGGGAACCCACCGGGGAGCTGTTTTTT
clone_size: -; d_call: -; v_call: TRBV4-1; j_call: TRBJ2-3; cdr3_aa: CASSERVTDTQYF; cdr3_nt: TGCGCCAGCAGCGAGCGTGTCACAGATACGCAGTATTTT
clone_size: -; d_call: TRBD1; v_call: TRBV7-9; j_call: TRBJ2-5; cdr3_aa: CASTPGQGGETQYF; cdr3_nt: TGTGCCAGCACCCCGGGACAGGGCGGAGAGACCCAGTACTTC
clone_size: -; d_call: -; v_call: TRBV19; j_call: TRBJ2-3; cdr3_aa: CASSIDIGPDTQYF; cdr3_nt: TGTGCCAGTAGTATAGATATAGGGCCAGATACGCAGTATTTT
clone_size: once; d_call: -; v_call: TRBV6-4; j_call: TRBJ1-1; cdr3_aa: CASSDYEGRAFF; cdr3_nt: TGTGCCAGCAGTGATTACGAGGGAAGAGCTTTCTTT
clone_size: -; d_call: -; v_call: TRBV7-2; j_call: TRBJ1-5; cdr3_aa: CASSVGVRQPQHF; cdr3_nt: TGTGCCAGCAGTGTAGGGGTCCGTCAGCCCCAGCATTTT
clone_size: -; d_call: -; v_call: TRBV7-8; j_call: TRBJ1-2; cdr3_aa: CASSLAEGPYGYTF; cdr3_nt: TGTGCCAGCAGCTTAGCTGAGGGGCCCTATGGCTACACCTTC
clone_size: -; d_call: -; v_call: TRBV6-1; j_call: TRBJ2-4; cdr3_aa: CASSEVQTIAKNIQYF; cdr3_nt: TGTGCCAGCAGTGAAGTTCAGACTATAGCCAAAAACATTCAGTACTTC
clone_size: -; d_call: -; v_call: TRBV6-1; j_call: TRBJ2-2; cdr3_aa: CASSEFRHTGELFF; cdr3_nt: TGTGCCAGCAGTGAATTCCGCCACACCGGGGAGCTGTTTTTT
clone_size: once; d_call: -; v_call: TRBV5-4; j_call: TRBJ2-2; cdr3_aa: CASSLAGGRSTGELFF; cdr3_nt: TGTGCCAGCAGCTTGGCAGGGGGGAGGAGCACCGGGGAGCTGTTTTTT
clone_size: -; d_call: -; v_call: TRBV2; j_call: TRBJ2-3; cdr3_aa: CASSEAGFTDTQYF; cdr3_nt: TGTGCCAGCAGTGAGGCGGGATTTACAGATACGCAGTATTTT
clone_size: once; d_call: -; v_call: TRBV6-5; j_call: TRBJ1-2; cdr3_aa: CASSTYRVSYGYTF; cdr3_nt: TGTGCCAGCAGTACATACAGGGTTAGCTATGGCTACACCTTC
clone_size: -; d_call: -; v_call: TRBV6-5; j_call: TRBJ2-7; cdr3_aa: CASSSTVSSYEQYF; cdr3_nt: TGTGCCAGCAGTTCGACCGTTAGCTCCTACGAGCAGTACTTC
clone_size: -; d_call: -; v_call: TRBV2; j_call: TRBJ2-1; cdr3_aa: CASSGRGFLQFF; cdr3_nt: TGTGCCAGCAGTGGAAGGGGATTCTTGCAGTTCTTC
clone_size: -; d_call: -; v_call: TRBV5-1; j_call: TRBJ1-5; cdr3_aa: CASSLESGNQPQHF; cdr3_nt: TGCGCCAGCAGCTTGGAGTCAGGCAATCAGCCCCAGCATTTT
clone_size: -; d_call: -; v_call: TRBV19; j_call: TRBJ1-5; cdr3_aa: CASSISGGRNQPQHF; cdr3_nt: TGTGCCAGTAGTATATCCGGGGGCCGCAATCAGCCCCAGCATTTT
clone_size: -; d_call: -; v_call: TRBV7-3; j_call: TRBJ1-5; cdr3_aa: CASSPLLAGGLDTQHF; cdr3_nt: TGTGCCAGCAGCCCCCTCCTAGCGGGAGGGTTGGATACGCAGCATTTT
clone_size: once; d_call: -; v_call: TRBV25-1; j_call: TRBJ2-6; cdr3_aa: CASSRPGLSGANVLTF; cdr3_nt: TGTGCCAGCAGTCGTCCGGGGCTTTCCGGGGCCAACGTCCTGACTTTC